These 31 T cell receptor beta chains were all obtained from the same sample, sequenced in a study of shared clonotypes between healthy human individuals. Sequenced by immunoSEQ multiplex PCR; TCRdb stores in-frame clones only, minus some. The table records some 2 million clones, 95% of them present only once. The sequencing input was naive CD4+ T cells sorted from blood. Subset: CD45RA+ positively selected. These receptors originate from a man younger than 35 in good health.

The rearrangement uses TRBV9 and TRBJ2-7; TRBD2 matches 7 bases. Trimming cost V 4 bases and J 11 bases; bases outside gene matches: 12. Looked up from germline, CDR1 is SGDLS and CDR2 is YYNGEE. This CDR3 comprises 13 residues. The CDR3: CASSPSPAGVEYF. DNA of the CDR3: TGTGCCAGCAGCCCGAGTCCGGCGGGAGTGGAGTACTTC.

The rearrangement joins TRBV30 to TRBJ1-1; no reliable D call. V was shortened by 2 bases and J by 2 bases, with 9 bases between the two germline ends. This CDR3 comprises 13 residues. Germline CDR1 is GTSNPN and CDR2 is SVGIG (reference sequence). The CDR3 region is CAWSSQDNTEAFF. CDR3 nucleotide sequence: TGTGCCTGGAGTAGTCAAGATAACACTGAAGCTTTCTTT.

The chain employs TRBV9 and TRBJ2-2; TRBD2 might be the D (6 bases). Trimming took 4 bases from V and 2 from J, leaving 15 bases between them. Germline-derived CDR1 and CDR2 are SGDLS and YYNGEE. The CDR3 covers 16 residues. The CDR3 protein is CASSPGGAPNTGELFF. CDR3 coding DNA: TGTGCCAGCAGCCCCGGAGGGGCTCCTAACACCGGGGAGCTGTTTTTT.

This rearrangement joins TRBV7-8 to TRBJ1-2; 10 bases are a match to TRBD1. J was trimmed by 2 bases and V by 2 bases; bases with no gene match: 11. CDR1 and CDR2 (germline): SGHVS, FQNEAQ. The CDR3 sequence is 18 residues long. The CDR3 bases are TGTGCCAGCAGCTTATTTAAGGGACAGGGGATGTTCAACTATGGCTACACCTTC. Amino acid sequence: CASSLFKGQGMFNYGYTF.

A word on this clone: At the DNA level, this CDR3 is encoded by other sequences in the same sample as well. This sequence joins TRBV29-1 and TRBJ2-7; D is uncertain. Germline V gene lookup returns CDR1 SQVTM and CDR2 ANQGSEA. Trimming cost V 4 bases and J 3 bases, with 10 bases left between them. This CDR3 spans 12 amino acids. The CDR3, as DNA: TGCAGCGTTGGGCGTGGCGGCTACGAGCAGTACTTC. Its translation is CSVGRGGYEQYF.

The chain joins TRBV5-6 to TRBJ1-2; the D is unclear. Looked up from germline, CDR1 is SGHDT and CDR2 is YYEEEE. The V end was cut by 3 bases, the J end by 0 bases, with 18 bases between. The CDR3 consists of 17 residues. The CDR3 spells CASSYDGSVYSNYGYTF. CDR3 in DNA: TGTGCCAGCAGCTATGACGGCAGCGTTTACTCTAACTATGGCTACACCTTC.

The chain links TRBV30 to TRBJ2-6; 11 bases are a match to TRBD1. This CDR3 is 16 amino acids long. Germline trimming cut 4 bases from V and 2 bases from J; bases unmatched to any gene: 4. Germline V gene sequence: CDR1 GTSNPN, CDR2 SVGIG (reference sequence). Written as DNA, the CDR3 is TGTGCCTGGATGGGACAGGGGGAAACTGGGGCCAACGTCCTGACTTTC. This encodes CAWMGQGETGANVLTF.

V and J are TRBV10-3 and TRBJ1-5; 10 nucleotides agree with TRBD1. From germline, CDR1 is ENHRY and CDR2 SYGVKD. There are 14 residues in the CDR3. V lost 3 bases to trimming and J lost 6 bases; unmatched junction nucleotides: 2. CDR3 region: CAISEGTGAQPQHF. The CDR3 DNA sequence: TGTGCCATCAGTGAAGGGACAGGGGCTCAGCCCCAGCATTTT.

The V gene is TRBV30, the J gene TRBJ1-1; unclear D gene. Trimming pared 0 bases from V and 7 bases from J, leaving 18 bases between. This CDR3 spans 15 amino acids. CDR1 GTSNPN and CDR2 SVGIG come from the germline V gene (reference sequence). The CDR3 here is CAWSVPPKPSGEAFF. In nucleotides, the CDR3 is TGTGCCTGGAGTGTACCTCCCAAACCCTCGGGTGAAGCTTTCTTT. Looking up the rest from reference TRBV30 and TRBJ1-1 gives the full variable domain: SQTIHQWPATLVQPVGSPLSLECTVEGTSNPNLYWYRQAAGRGLQLLFYSVGIGQISSEVPQNLSASRPQDRQFILSSKKLLLSDSGFYLCAWSVPPKPSGEAFFGQGTRLTVV.

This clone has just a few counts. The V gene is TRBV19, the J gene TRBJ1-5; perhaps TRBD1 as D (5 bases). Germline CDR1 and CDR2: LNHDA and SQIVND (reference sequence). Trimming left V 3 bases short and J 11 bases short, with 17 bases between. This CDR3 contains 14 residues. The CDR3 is CASSIGTGQSAQHF. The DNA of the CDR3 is TGTGCCAGTAGTATCGGTACCGGACAATCAGCCCAGCATTTT.

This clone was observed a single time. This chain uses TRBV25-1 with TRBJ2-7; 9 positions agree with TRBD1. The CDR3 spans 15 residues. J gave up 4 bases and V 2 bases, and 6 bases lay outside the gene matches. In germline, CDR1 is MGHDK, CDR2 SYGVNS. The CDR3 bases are TGTGCCAGCAGTGAAGGAGGGACAGGGCTTTACGAGCAGTACTTC. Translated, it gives CASSEGGTGLYEQYF.

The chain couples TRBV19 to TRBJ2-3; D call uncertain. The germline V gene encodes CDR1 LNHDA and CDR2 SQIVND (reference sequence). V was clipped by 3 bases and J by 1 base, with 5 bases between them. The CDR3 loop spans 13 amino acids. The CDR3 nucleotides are TGTGCCAGTAGTATGGGCCGCACAGATACGCAGTATTTT. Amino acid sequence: CASSMGRTDTQYF.

The CDR3 sequence is CASRIAGSYNEQFF. CDR3 nucleotides: TGTGCCAGCAGGATAGCGGGATCCTACAATGAGCAGTTCTTC. The rearrangement uses TRBV6-5 and TRBJ2-1, with TRBD2 identical over 8 bases. CDR1 and CDR2 (germline): MNHEY, SVGAGI. The V gene end was trimmed by 6 bases and the J gene end by 1 base; junction bases not matched to a gene: 2. This CDR3 is built from 14 residues.

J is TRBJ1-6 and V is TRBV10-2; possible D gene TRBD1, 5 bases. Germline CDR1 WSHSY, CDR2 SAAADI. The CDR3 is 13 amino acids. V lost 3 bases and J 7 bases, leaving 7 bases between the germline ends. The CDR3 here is CASSEQENSPLHF. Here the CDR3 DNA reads TGCGCCAGCAGTGAACAGGAAAATTCACCCCTCCACTTT.

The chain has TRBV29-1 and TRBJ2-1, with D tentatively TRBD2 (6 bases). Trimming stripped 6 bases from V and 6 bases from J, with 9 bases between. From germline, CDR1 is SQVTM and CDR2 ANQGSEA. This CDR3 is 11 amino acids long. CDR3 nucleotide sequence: TGCAGCGTCGGACTATTCAATGAGCAGTTCTTC. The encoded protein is CSVGLFNEQFF.

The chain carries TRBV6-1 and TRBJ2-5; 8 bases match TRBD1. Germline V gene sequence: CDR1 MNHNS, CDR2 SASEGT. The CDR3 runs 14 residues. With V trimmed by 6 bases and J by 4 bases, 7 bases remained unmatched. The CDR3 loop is CASSSTQGGETQYF. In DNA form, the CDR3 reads TGTGCCAGCAGCTCGACACAGGGGGGAGAGACCCAGTACTTC.

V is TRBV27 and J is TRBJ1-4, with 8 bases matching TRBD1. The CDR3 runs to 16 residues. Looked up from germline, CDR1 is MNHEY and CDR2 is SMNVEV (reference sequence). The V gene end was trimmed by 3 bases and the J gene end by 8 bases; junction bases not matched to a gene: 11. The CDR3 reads CASSFRLTGGEEKLFF. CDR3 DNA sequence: TGTGCCAGCAGTTTCCGCCTCACAGGGGGGGAAGAAAAACTGTTTTTT.

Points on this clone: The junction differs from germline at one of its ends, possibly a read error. The CDR3 nucleotides are TGTGCCATCAGTGAGTCAGGGACAGACCCAGGAAGGAAGATCTTC. Translated, it gives CAISESGTDPGRKIF. The chain carries TRBV10-3 and TRBJ2-1; TRBD1 aligns across 7 bases. The CDR3 totals 15 residues. Germline lookup yields CDR1 ENHRY and CDR2 SYGVKD.

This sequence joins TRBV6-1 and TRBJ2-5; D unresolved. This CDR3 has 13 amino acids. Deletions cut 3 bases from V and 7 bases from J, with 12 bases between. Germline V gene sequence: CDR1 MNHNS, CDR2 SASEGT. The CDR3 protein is CASSESKMGTQYF. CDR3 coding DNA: TGTGCCAGCAGTGAGTCCAAAATGGGGACCCAGTACTTC.

CDR3 sequence (DNA): TGTGCCAGCAGCTTATTAGGCAACACCGGGGAGCTGTTTTTT. Encoded protein: CASSLLGNTGELFF. V usage is TRBV7-8 and J usage is TRBJ2-2; D ambiguous. This CDR3 comprises 14 residues. From germline, CDR1 is SGHVS and CDR2 FQNEAQ. Between the trimmed V and J ends, which lost 2 bases and 2 bases, there was a span of 6 bases. The whole variable domain, filled in from reference TRBV7-8 and TRBJ2-2, reads GAGVSQSPRYKVAKRGQDVALRCDPISGHVSLFWYQQALGQGPEFLTYFQNEAQLDKSGLPSDRFFAERPEGSVSTLKIQRTQQEDSAVYLCASSLLGNTGELFFGEGSRLTVL.

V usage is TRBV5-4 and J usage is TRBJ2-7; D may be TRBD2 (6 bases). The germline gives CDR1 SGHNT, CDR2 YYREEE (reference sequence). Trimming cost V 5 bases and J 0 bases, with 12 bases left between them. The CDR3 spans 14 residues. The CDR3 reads CASRAGPGSYEQYF. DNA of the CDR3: TGTGCCAGCAGGGCGGGGCCCGGCTCCTACGAGCAGTACTTC.

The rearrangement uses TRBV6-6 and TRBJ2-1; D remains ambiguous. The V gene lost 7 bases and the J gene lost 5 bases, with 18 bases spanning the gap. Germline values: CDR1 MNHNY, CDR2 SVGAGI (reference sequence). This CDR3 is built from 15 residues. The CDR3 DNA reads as TGTGCCAGCACCCACAAGAAGTCGGGCCACAATGAGCAGTTCTTC. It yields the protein CASTHKKSGHNEQFF.

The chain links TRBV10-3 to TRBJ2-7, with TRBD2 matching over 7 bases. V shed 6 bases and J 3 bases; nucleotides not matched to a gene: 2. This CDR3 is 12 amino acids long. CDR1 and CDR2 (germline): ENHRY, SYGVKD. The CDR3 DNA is TGTGCCATCAGCCCTAGCGGCTACGAGCAGTACTTC. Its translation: CAISPSGYEQYF.

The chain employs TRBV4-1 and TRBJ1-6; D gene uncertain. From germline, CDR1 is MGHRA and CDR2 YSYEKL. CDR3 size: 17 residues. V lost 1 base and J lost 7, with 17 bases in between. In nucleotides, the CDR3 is TGCGCCAGCAGCCAAGGGGTCGTCCGGGGAGTAAATTCACCCCTCCACTTT. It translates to CASSQGVVRGVNSPLHF.

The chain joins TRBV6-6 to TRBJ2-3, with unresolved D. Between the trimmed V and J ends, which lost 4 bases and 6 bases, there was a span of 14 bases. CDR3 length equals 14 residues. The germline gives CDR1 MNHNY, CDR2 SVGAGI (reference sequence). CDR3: CASSFPSTADTQYF. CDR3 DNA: TGTGCCAGCAGTTTCCCCTCTACAGCGGATACGCAGTATTTT.

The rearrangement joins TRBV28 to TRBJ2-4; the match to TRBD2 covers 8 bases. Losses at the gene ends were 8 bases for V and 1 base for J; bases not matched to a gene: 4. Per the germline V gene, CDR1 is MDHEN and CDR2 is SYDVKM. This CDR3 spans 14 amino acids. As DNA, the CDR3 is TGTGCCAGCTGGGAGCGGGGGGCCAAAAACATTCAGTACTTC. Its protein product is CASWERGAKNIQYF.

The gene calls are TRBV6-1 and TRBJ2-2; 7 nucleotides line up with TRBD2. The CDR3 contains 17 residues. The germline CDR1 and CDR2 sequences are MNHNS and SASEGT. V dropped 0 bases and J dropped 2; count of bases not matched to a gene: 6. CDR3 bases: TGTGCCAGCAGTGAAGCCCGGGGGGTCCGCAACACCGGGGAGCTGTTTTTT. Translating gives CASSEARGVRNTGELFF.

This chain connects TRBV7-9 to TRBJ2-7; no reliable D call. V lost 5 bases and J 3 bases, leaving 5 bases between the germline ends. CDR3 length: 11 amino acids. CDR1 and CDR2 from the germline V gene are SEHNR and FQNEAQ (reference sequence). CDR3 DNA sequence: TGTGCCAGCAGCGGGGACTACGAGCAGTACTTC. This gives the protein CASSGDYEQYF.

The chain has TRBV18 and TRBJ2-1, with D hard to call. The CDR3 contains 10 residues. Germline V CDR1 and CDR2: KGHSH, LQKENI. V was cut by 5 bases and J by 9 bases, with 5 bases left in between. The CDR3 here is CASSGSEQFF. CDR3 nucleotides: TGTGCCAGCTCAGGCAGTGAGCAGTTCTTC.

The CDR3 sequence is CASRPGGTNQPQHF. CDR3 DNA: TGTGCCAGCAGGCCCGGTGGGACTAACCAGCCCCAGCATTTT. The V and J genes are TRBV28 and TRBJ1-5; TRBD1 might be the D (5 bases). In germline, CDR1 is MDHEN, CDR2 SYDVKM. The CDR3 has 14 amino acids. V was clipped by 6 bases and J by 7 bases, with 16 bases between them.

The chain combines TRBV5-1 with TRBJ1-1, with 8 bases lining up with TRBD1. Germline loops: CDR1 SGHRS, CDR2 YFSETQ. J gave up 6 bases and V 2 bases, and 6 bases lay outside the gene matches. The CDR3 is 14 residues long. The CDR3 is CASSFTGGTAEAFF. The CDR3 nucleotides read TGCGCCAGCAGCTTTACAGGGGGGACCGCTGAAGCTTTCTTT.